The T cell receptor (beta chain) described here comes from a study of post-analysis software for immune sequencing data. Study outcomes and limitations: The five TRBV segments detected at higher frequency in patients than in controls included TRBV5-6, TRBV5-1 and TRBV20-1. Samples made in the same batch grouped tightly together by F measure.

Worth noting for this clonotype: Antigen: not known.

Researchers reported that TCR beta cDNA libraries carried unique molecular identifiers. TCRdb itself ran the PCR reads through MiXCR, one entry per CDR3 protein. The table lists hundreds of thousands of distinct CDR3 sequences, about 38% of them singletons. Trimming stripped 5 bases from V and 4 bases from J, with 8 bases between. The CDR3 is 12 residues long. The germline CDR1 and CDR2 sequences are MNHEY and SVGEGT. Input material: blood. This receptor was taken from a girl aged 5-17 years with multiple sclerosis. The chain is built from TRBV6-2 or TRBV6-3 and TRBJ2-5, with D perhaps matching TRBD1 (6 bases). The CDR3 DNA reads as TGTGCCAGCAGTCCACAGGGAGAGACCCAGTACTTC. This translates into CASSPQGETQYF.